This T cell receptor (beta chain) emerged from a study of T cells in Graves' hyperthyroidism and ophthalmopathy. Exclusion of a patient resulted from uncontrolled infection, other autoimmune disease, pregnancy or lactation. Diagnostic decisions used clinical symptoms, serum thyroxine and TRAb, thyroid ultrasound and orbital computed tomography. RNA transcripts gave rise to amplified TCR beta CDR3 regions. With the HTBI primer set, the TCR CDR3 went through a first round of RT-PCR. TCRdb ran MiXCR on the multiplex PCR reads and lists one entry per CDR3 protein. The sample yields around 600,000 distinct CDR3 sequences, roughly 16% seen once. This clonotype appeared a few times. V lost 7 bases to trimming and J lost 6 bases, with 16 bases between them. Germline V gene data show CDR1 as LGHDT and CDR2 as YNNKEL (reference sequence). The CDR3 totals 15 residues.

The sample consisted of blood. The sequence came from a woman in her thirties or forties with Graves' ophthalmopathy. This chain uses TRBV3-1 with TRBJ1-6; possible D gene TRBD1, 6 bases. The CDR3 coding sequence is TGTGCCAGCACCTTGGGACAAAACTCTAATTCACCCCTCCACTTT. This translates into CASTLGQNSNSPLHF.